This T cell receptor (beta chain) was retrieved from a study of OX40 agonist ivuxolimab in advanced cancers. Study as a whole: Patients assigned to dose escalation were diagnosed with hepatocellular carcinoma, melanoma, renal cell or head and neck cancer. Patients achieving partial responses numbered three: one hepatocellular carcinoma case and two cutaneous melanoma cases. Whole-study results and caveats: Low clonal expansion, among the lowest seen, marked partial responders at 0.1-3.0 mg/kg.

As to this clone: Its antigen is still unknown.

Generated by immunoSEQ multiplex PCR, the TCRdb table keeps only in-frame clones and is missing some. The sample contains about 16,000 clones, 86% of which appear only once. This material consisted of CD4+ or CD8+ T cells sorted from blood, taken in a trial of the OX40 agonist ivuxolimab. The sequence was collected from an adult with an advanced solid tumor such as melanoma, head and neck, liver or kidney cancer.

The CDR3 protein is CASSLQGRGTDTQYF. CDR3 nucleotide sequence: TGTGCCAGCAGCTTACAGGGGAGGGGCACAGATACGCAGTATTTT. This chain joins TRBV7-2 and TRBJ2-3; D possibly corresponds to TRBD2 (7 bases). This CDR3 is built from 15 residues. CDR1 and CDR2 from the germline V gene are SGHTA and FQGNSA. The V end lost 2 bases, the J end lost 1 base, and 10 bases lay between the germline ends. Based on the CDR3 plus reference TRBV7-2 and TRBJ2-3, the full variable domain is GAGVSQSPSNKVTEKGKDVELRCDPISGHTALYWYRQSLGQGLEFLIYFQGNSAPDKSGLPSDRFSAERTGGSVSTLTIQRTQQEDSAVYLCASSLQGRGTDTQYFGPGTRLTVL.